Listed below are T cell receptor beta chains from one sample, sequenced in a study of control samples from healthy donors and cancer patients. Here immunoSEQ multiplex PCR was the method, and the copy in TCRdb shows in-frame clones only, minus some. The data hold about 170,000 clones, with about 86% observed a single time. Sample: blood. The receptors stem from a woman aged 25 to 39 in good health. Each CDR3 is given with its conserved first and last residue. The D gene is left open where the match is weak. Rows give clone size only sometimes, using once, few, many, or a class for an expanded clone.

d_call	j_call	v_call	clone_size	cdr3_aa	cdr3_nt
TRBD2	TRBJ2-2	TRBV5-1	NA	CASNLILSGRYGTGELFF	TGCGCCAGCAACCTCATACTTAGCGGGAGATACGGCACCGGGGAGCTGTTTTTT
TRBD2	TRBJ2-5	TRBV7-8	NA	CASSPGLAGGPGETQYF	TGTGCCAGCAGCCCAGGACTAGCGGGGGGGCCAGGAGAGACCCAGTACTTC
NA	TRBJ2-1	TRBV6-1	once	CASSEAIESGNEQFF	TGTGCCAGCAGTGAAGCAATAGAGTCGGGGAATGAGCAGTTCTTC
NA	TRBJ1-5	TRBV6-5	once	CASAELNGGNQPQHF	TGTGCCAGCGCAGAGCTTAACGGAGGAAATCAGCCCCAGCATTTT
TRBD1	TRBJ1-6	TRBV3-1/TRBV3-2	NA	CASTDRVNSPLHF	TGTGCCAGCACCGACAGGGTGAATTCACCCCTCCACTTT
TRBD2	TRBJ2-2	TRBV2	NA	CASSDGTRVGGELFF	TGTGCCAGCAGTGACGGGACTAGGGTTGGCGGGGAGCTGTTTTTT
NA	TRBJ2-2	TRBV5-1	NA	CASSPDGDTGELFF	TGCGCCAGCAGCCCGGACGGGGACACCGGGGAGCTGTTTTTT
TRBD1	TRBJ1-2	TRBV16	NA	CASSQSAGQGSYGYTF	TGTGCCAGCAGCCAATCGGCGGGACAGGGGTCCTATGGCTACACCTTC
TRBD1	TRBJ1-6	TRBV28	NA	CASSLTGQGSVGSPLHF	TGTGCCAGCAGTTTGACGGGACAGGGTAGCGTCGGATCACCCCTCCACTTT
TRBD2	TRBJ2-1	TRBV6-2/TRBV6-3	once	CASSRTSGPYNEQFF	TGTGCCAGCAGTCGGACTAGCGGACCCTACAATGAGCAGTTCTTC
TRBD2	TRBJ2-1	TRBV11-2	NA	CASSLEAGAYNEQFF	TGTGCCAGCAGCTTAGAGGCGGGAGCCTACAATGAGCAGTTCTTC
TRBD2	TRBJ2-5	TRBV7-8	NA	CASSLEVAGGWRETQYF	TGTGCCAGCAGCTTAGAGGTGGCGGGGGGCTGGAGAGAGACCCAGTACTTC